Listed below are T cell receptor beta chains from one sample, sequenced in a study of identical twins. TCRdb ran MiXCR on the 5' RACE reads and lists one entry per CDR3 protein. The sample yields approximately 280,000 distinct CDR3 sequences, more than 6.5% seen once. This sample also belongs to another study, concerning yellow fever vaccine responses in identical twins.

Sequencing was carried out using memory (CD45RO+) T cells sorted from blood. The receptor set was obtained from a woman aged 18-35 years in good health. The CDR3 runs from the conserved cysteine through the conserved F or W. Fields, in order: J gene, V gene, clone size, D gene, CDR3 protein, CDR3 DNA. The D gene is left open where the match is weak. The size entry is marked missing in some rows and otherwise reads once, few, many or a size class.

j_call: TRBJ2-1
v_call: TRBV6-2/TRBV6-3
clone_size: many
d_call: .
cdr3_aa: CASTTTLLEDEQFF
cdr3_nt: TGTGCCAGCACGACGACTCTACTGGAGGATGAGCAGTTCTTC

j_call: TRBJ2-1
v_call: TRBV5-1
clone_size: many
d_call: .
cdr3_aa: CASRRVDEQFF
cdr3_nt: TGCGCCAGCAGAAGGGTCGATGAGCAGTTCTTC

j_call: TRBJ2-1
v_call: TRBV24-1
clone_size: few
d_call: TRBD2
cdr3_aa: CATSDTGGLVDEQFF
cdr3_nt: TGTGCCACCAGTGACACGGGGGGGCTGGTCGATGAGCAGTTCTTC

j_call: TRBJ2-3
v_call: TRBV7-2
clone_size: many
d_call: .
cdr3_aa: CASSLTGREDTQYF
cdr3_nt: TGTGCCAGCAGTCTTACAGGGAGGGAAGATACGCAGTATTTT

j_call: TRBJ1-4
v_call: TRBV6-2/TRBV6-3
clone_size: .
d_call: .
cdr3_aa: CASKMGSSGNEVGKLFF
cdr3_nt: TGTGCCAGCAAGATGGGATCGTCAGGGAATGAAGTCGGAAAACTGTTTTTT

j_call: TRBJ2-7
v_call: TRBV20-1
clone_size: .
d_call: TRBD2
cdr3_aa: CSARLAGTSSYEQYF
cdr3_nt: TGCAGTGCTAGACTAGCGGGAACGAGCTCCTACGAGCAGTACTTC

j_call: TRBJ2-5
v_call: TRBV7-9
clone_size: few
d_call: TRBD2
cdr3_aa: CASYSLAGGPETQYF
cdr3_nt: TGTGCCAGCTACTCGCTAGCGGGAGGTCCGGAGACCCAGTACTTC

j_call: TRBJ2-5
v_call: TRBV14
clone_size: .
d_call: .
cdr3_aa: CASSQVSSVETQYF
cdr3_nt: TGTGCCAGCAGCCAAGTCTCTAGCGTGGAGACCCAGTACTTC

j_call: TRBJ2-3
v_call: TRBV6-1
clone_size: .
d_call: TRBD2
cdr3_aa: CASSEARSSGASTDTQYF
cdr3_nt: TGTGCCAGCAGTGAAGCGCGTTCTAGCGGGGCTAGCACAGATACGCAGTATTTT

j_call: TRBJ2-1
v_call: TRBV5-5
clone_size: .
d_call: TRBD2
cdr3_aa: CASSLGSSGRPDSMYEQFF
cdr3_nt: TGTGCCAGCAGCTTGGGCAGTAGCGGGAGGCCGGACTCGATGTATGAGCAGTTCTTC

j_call: TRBJ2-1
v_call: TRBV6-1
clone_size: many
d_call: .
cdr3_aa: CASQGIHGSVDEQFF
cdr3_nt: TGTGCCAGCCAGGGAATACATGGGTCAGTGGATGAGCAGTTCTTC

j_call: TRBJ2-1
v_call: TRBV12-3/TRBV12-4
clone_size: many
d_call: .
cdr3_aa: CASSLKNPAGRIGNEQFF
cdr3_nt: TGTGCCAGCAGTTTGAAAAACCCGGCGGGCCGAATAGGCAATGAGCAGTTCTTC

j_call: TRBJ2-1
v_call: TRBV29-1
clone_size: many
d_call: .
cdr3_aa: CSVGTRSTLNNEQFF
cdr3_nt: TGCAGCGTTGGTACTAGAAGCACTTTAAACAATGAGCAGTTCTTC

j_call: TRBJ1-4
v_call: TRBV4-1
clone_size: many
d_call: .
cdr3_aa: CASSQVGTTPNEKLFF
cdr3_nt: TGCGCCAGCAGCCAAGTGGGTACCACACCGAATGAAAAACTGTTTTTT

j_call: TRBJ1-2
v_call: TRBV28
clone_size: .
d_call: .
cdr3_aa: CASSLSRDRHF
cdr3_nt: TGTGCCAGCAGTTTATCACGGGACCGCCACTTC

j_call: TRBJ2-1
v_call: TRBV10-3
clone_size: many
d_call: .
cdr3_aa: CAINPGGGSYNEQFF
cdr3_nt: TGTGCCATCAACCCAGGGGGGGGTTCCTACAATGAGCAGTTCTTC

j_call: TRBJ2-2
v_call: TRBV20-1
clone_size: few
d_call: .
cdr3_aa: CSAPSGGELFF
cdr3_nt: TGCAGTGCCCCGAGTGGCGGGGAGCTGTTTTTT

j_call: TRBJ2-1
v_call: TRBV6-1
clone_size: .
d_call: TRBD1
cdr3_aa: CASSNRGLINEQFF
cdr3_nt: TGTGCCAGTTCCAACAGGGGGCTGATCAATGAGCAGTTCTTC

j_call: TRBJ2-3
v_call: TRBV7-3
clone_size: few
d_call: .
cdr3_aa: CASSLGDSSTQYF
cdr3_nt: TGTGCCAGCAGCTTAGGGGATTCAAGTACGCAGTATTTT

j_call: TRBJ2-7
v_call: TRBV7-8
clone_size: few
d_call: .
cdr3_aa: CASSLMRAPGATVYEQYF
cdr3_nt: TGTGCCAGCAGCTTAATGCGCGCCCCCGGGGCTACCGTATACGAGCAGTACTTC

j_call: TRBJ2-3
v_call: TRBV4-2
clone_size: .
d_call: TRBD2
cdr3_aa: CASSQERLGSGGSSGYRDTQYF
cdr3_nt: TGTGCCAGCAGCCAAGAACGACTGGGGAGCGGGGGGTCCTCTGGTTATCGGGATACGCAGTATTTT

j_call: TRBJ1-1
v_call: TRBV2
clone_size: few
d_call: TRBD1
cdr3_aa: CAGGGDGTEAFF
cdr3_nt: TGTGCAGGGGGCGGGGATGGCACTGAAGCTTTCTTT

j_call: TRBJ2-1
v_call: TRBV20-1
clone_size: .
d_call: TRBD1
cdr3_aa: CSARVGSRGLIYNEQFF
cdr3_nt: TGCAGTGCTAGAGTAGGCAGCAGGGGGCTTATTTACAATGAGCAGTTCTTC

j_call: TRBJ2-2
v_call: TRBV6-4
clone_size: few
d_call: .
cdr3_aa: CASMARVKKDTGELFF
cdr3_nt: TGTGCCAGCATGGCCAGGGTGAAAAAGGACACCGGGGAGCTGTTTTTT

j_call: TRBJ2-2
v_call: TRBV28
clone_size: many
d_call: TRBD1
cdr3_aa: CASSRQGATGELFF
cdr3_nt: TGTGCCAGCAGTCGACAGGGGGCCACCGGGGAGCTGTTTTTT

j_call: TRBJ2-2
v_call: TRBV24-1
clone_size: few
d_call: .
cdr3_aa: CATSDQEVTGELFF
cdr3_nt: TGTGCCACCAGTGACCAAGAGGTAACCGGGGAGCTGTTTTTT

j_call: TRBJ2-1
v_call: TRBV7-2
clone_size: few
d_call: TRBD2
cdr3_aa: CASSQRGGGGVEQFF
cdr3_nt: TGTGCCAGCAGCCAACGCGGGGGGGGCGGGGTTGAGCAGTTCTTC

j_call: TRBJ1-4
v_call: TRBV11-2
clone_size: many
d_call: TRBD1
cdr3_aa: CASSQPGGGANEKLFF
cdr3_nt: TGTGCCAGCAGTCAACCCGGAGGGGGCGCAAATGAAAAACTGTTTTTT

j_call: TRBJ2-1
v_call: TRBV19
clone_size: few
d_call: .
cdr3_aa: CASSQLRVDEQFF
cdr3_nt: TGTGCCAGTAGTCAACTGAGGGTGGATGAGCAGTTCTTC

j_call: TRBJ1-1
v_call: TRBV7-2
clone_size: many
d_call: .
cdr3_aa: CASSQGRVSNGEAFF
cdr3_nt: TGTGCCAGCAGCCAAGGACGGGTTTCCAACGGCGAAGCTTTCTTT

j_call: TRBJ1-1
v_call: TRBV25-1
clone_size: .
d_call: .
cdr3_aa: CASSAVVTEAFF
cdr3_nt: TGTGCCAGCAGCGCTGTAGTCACTGAAGCTTTCTTT

j_call: TRBJ2-7
v_call: TRBV28
clone_size: many
d_call: TRBD1
cdr3_aa: CASSSGQGIYEQYF
cdr3_nt: TGTGCCAGCAGTTCCGGACAGGGTATCTACGAGCAGTACTTC

j_call: TRBJ1-4
v_call: TRBV15
clone_size: many
d_call: .
cdr3_aa: CATSRGDSEKLFF
cdr3_nt: TGTGCCACCAGCAGGGGAGACAGCGAAAAACTGTTTTTT

j_call: TRBJ2-4
v_call: TRBV5-1
clone_size: many
d_call: .
cdr3_aa: CASSEAGENIQYF
cdr3_nt: TGCGCCAGCAGTGAGGCAGGGGAAAACATTCAGTACTTC

j_call: TRBJ2-5
v_call: TRBV29-1
clone_size: many
d_call: .
cdr3_aa: CSVVPPETQYF
cdr3_nt: TGCAGCGTTGTGCCCCCGGAGACCCAGTACTTC

j_call: TRBJ2-1
v_call: TRBV10-3
clone_size: few
d_call: TRBD1
cdr3_aa: CAIRSSGTGDYNEQFF
cdr3_nt: TGTGCCATCAGATCCTCCGGGACAGGGGATTACAATGAGCAGTTCTTC

j_call: TRBJ2-7
v_call: TRBV2
clone_size: few
d_call: TRBD1
cdr3_aa: CASSGMTGEDEQYF
cdr3_nt: TGTGCCAGCAGTGGGATGACAGGGGAGGATGAGCAGTACTTC

j_call: TRBJ2-3
v_call: TRBV20-1
clone_size: .
d_call: TRBD2
cdr3_aa: CSAPPSGGRSDTQYF
cdr3_nt: TGCAGTGCACCCCCTAGCGGGGGGAGGTCAGATACGCAGTATTTT

j_call: TRBJ1-2
v_call: TRBV19
clone_size: .
d_call: TRBD1
cdr3_aa: CASSRRQGYGYTF
cdr3_nt: TGTGCCAGTAGTAGGCGACAGGGCTATGGCTACACCTTC

j_call: TRBJ1-2
v_call: TRBV6-5
clone_size: .
d_call: .
cdr3_aa: CASSYFEGTVTGYTF
cdr3_nt: TGTGCCAGCAGTTACTTCGAGGGTACGGTGACCGGCTACACCTTC

j_call: TRBJ2-1
v_call: TRBV3-1
clone_size: .
d_call: TRBD2
cdr3_aa: CASSHGTSGRSFF
cdr3_nt: TGTGCCAGCAGCCATGGGACTAGCGGGAGGAGTTTCTTC

j_call: TRBJ2-1
v_call: TRBV24-1
clone_size: many
d_call: .
cdr3_aa: CATSDSGTTNHNEQFF
cdr3_nt: TGTGCCACCAGTGATTCCGGGACCACTAACCACAATGAGCAGTTCTTC

j_call: TRBJ2-7
v_call: TRBV2
clone_size: .
d_call: TRBD1
cdr3_aa: CASILRQGLYEQYF
cdr3_nt: TGTGCCAGCATCCTCAGACAGGGTCTCTACGAGCAGTACTTC